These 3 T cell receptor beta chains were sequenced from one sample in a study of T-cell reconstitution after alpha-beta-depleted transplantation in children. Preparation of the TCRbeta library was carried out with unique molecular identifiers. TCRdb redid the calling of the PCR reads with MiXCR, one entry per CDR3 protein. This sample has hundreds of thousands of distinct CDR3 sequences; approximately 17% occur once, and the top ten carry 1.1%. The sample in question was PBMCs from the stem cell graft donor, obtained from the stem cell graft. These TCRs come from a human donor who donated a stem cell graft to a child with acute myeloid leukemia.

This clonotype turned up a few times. This chain's CDR3 is CSAKPDRSPAQYF. CDR3 nucleotide sequence: TGCAGTGCCAAACCGGACAGGTCCCCTGCCCAGTACTTC. This chain connects TRBV20-1 to TRBJ2-5; 7 bases are shared with TRBD1. The ends lost 6 bases at V and 9 bases at J; junction bases unmatched: 13. CDR1 and CDR2 from the germline V gene are DFQATT and SNEGSKA (reference sequence). The CDR3 extends over 13 amino acids.

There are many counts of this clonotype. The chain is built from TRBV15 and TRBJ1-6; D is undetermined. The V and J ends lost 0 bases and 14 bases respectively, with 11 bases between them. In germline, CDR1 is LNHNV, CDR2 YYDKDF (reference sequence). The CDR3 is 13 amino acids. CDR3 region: CATSRDPGSTLHF. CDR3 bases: TGTGCCACCAGCAGAGATCCAGGCAGCACCCTCCACTTT.

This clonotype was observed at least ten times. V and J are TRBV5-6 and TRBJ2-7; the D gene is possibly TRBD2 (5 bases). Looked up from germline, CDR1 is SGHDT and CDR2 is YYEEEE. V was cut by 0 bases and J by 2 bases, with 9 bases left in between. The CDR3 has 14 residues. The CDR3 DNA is TGTGCCAGCAGCTTGGCGGGGAACCCCTACGAGCAGTACGTC. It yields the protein CASSLAGNPYEQYV.